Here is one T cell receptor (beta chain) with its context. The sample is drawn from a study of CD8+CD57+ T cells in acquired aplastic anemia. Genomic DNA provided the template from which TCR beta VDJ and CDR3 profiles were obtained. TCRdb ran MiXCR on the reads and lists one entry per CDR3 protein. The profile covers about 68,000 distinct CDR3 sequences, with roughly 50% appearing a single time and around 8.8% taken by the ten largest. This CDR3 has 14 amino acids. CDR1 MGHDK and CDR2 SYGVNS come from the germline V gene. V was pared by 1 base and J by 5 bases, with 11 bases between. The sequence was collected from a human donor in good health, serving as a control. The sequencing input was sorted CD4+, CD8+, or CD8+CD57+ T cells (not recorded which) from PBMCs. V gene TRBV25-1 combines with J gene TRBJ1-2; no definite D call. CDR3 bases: TGTGCCAGCAGTGAATCCTCGACGCCGTATGGCTACACCTTC. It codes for CASSESSTPYGYTF.